These 15 T cell receptor beta chains were all obtained from the same sample, sequenced in a study of cytomegalovirus exposure and HLA in healthy donors. This table comes from immunoSEQ multiplex PCR, and its TCRdb copy is limited to in-frame clones, with some not included. The sample consists of approximately 100,000 clones, around nine tenths of them appearing once. Specimen: PBMCs. The receptors come from a woman under 40 in good health and CMV-seronegative.

The rearrangement links TRBV14 to TRBJ2-5, with 7 positions matching TRBD1. After removal of 2 bases from V and 4 bases from J, the junction contained 7 bases not matched to a gene. The CDR3 is 15 amino acids. Germline loops: CDR1 SGHDN, CDR2 FVKESK. The CDR3 sequence is CASSQLDRATETQYF. The CDR3 DNA reads TGTGCCAGCAGCCAACTAGACAGGGCCACAGAGACCCAGTACTTC.

The chain employs TRBV5-1 and TRBJ2-7, with TRBD1 matching 7 bases. This CDR3 region has 15 residues. The germline gives CDR1 SGHRS, CDR2 YFSETQ. V shed 9 bases, J shed 4 bases, and the junction held 16 bases outside the gene matches. CDR3 nucleotides: TGCGCCACCCGGCCCGAGACAGGGTTCGCTTACGAGCAGTACTTC. It translates to CATRPETGFAYEQYF. The full variable domain, its missing parts supplied by reference TRBV5-1 and TRBJ2-7, is KAGVTQTPRYLIKTRGQQVTLSCSPISGHRSVSWYQQTPGQGLQFLFEYFSETQRNKGNFPGRFSGRQFSNSRSEMNVSTLELGDSALYLCATRPETGFAYEQYFGPGTRLTVT.

This sequence joins TRBV7-2 and TRBJ1-5, with 8 bases fitting TRBD1. The CDR3 extends over 15 amino acids. The V and J ends lost 2 bases and 4 bases, in that order; junction bases with no gene match: 4. Per germline, CDR1 SGHTA and CDR2 FQGNSA. CDR3 bases: TGTGCCAGCAGCTTACAGGGGGCGCTGAATCAGCCCCAGCATTTT. Amino acids: CASSLQGALNQPQHF.

This chain links TRBV7-2 with TRBJ2-7; D is perhaps TRBD1 (6 bases). This CDR3 contains 14 residues. Germline CDR1 and CDR2: SGHTA and FQGNSA. Trimming removed 5 bases at V and 1 base at J, with 12 bases between. The CDR3 DNA follows: TGTGCCAGCAGCGTTAACAGGGTTTCCTACGAGCAGTACTTC. The encoded protein is CASSVNRVSYEQYF.

The rearrangement uses TRBV7-2 and TRBJ2-5; 11 nucleotides line up with TRBD2. Germline V gene sequence: CDR1 SGHTA, CDR2 FQGNSA. The ends lost 4 bases at V and 2 bases at J; junction bases unmatched: 15. The CDR3 sequence is 19 residues long. The DNA of the CDR3 is TGTGCCAGCAGCTCCCGGATGGCTAGCGGGAGGTTTCGGCAAGAGACCCAGTACTTC. It specifies CASSSRMASGRFRQETQYF.

The chain links TRBV2 to TRBJ2-2, with D tentatively TRBD2 (6 bases). The V gene's germline CDR1 is SNHLY and CDR2 FYNNEI. The CDR3 is made up of 14 amino acids. The ends were cut back, 7 bases at V and 7 bases at J, with 16 bases in the middle. The CDR3 reads CASNKGGIGGELFF. CDR3 nucleotide sequence: TGTGCCAGCAATAAAGGCGGGATTGGCGGGGAGCTGTTTTTT.

The V and J genes are TRBV2 and TRBJ1-2, with 7 bases that match TRBD1. Germline V lookup: CDR1 SNHLY, CDR2 FYNNEI. There are 11 residues in the CDR3. The junction had 5 bases not matched to a gene; V was cut back by 10 bases and J by 6 bases. Here the CDR3 reads CATRTGHGYTF. CDR3 DNA: TGTGCCACGCGGACAGGCCATGGCTACACCTTC.

The CDR3 is CASSWGQGPANTQYF. The CDR3 DNA reads TGTGCCAGCAGCTGGGGACAGGGGCCCGCTAATACGCAGTATTTT. The gene calls are TRBV7-3 and TRBJ2-3, with 10 positions matching TRBD1. CDR1 SGHTA and CDR2 FQGTGA come from the germline V gene. The V gene end was trimmed by 4 bases and the J gene end by 7 bases; junction bases not matched to a gene: 8. The CDR3 sequence is 15 residues long. The entire variable domain, with the rest obtained from reference TRBV7-3 and TRBJ2-3, is as follows: GAGVSQTPSNKVTEKGKYVELRCDPISGHTALYWYRQSLGQGPEFLIYFQGTGAADDSGLPNDRFFAVRPEGSVSTLKIQRTERGDSAVYLCASSWGQGPANTQYFGPGTRLTVL.

The chain uses TRBV5-5 and TRBJ1-2; weak D call: TRBD1 (5 bases). Germline assignment: CDR1 SGHKS and CDR2 YYEKEE (reference sequence). V was cut by 4 bases and J by 4 bases, with 14 bases left in between. This CDR3 has 14 residues. CDR3 in amino acids: CASSQVSRAYGYTF. CDR3 sequence (DNA): TGTGCCAGCAGCCAGGTCAGCAGGGCCTATGGCTACACCTTC.

The V and J genes are TRBV7-9 and TRBJ2-3; D call uncertain. V lost 5 bases and J lost 1, with 10 bases in between. This CDR3 is 14 amino acids long. The germline V gene encodes CDR1 SEHNR and CDR2 FQNEAQ (reference sequence). The CDR3 bases are TGTGCCAGCAGCCCCTCCGGAGGCACAGATACGCAGTATTTT. It translates to CASSPSGGTDTQYF.

This clone was counted only a few times. The genes are TRBV13 and TRBJ2-7; 7 positions match TRBD2. The CDR3 covers 13 residues. Trimming cost V 5 bases and J 6 bases; bases outside gene matches: 7. Per germline, CDR1 PRHDT and CDR2 FYEKMQ (reference sequence). The CDR3 region is CASSGGVLGEQYF. The CDR3 coding sequence is TGTGCCAGCAGCGGGGGGGTTCTCGGCGAGCAGTACTTC.

The V call is TRBV15, the J call TRBJ2-7, with 8 bases that match TRBD2. CDR3 length equals 16 residues. CDR1 is LNHNV and CDR2 is YYDKDF in the germline V gene (reference sequence). The trim removed 2 bases at V and 4 bases at J, leaving 10 bases unmatched. The CDR3 protein is CATSRPGRGGRYEQYF. CDR3 DNA sequence: TGTGCCACCAGCAGACCGGGCCGGGGGGGCAGGTACGAGCAGTACTTC.

This chain links TRBV7-2 with TRBJ2-3; 9 bases line up with TRBD2. The V and J ends lost 3 bases and 5 bases, in that order; junction bases with no gene match: 6. Looked up from germline, CDR1 is SGHTA and CDR2 is FQGNSA. This CDR3 contains 15 residues. CDR3 in amino acids: CASSFSGSIGDTQYF. The DNA for the CDR3 is TGTGCCAGCAGCTTTAGCGGGAGTATCGGAGATACGCAGTATTTT.

This chain links TRBV5-1 with TRBJ2-3; a weak D match, TRBD2 (6 bases). V shed 0 bases and J shed 1 base, with 12 bases lying between them. From germline, CDR1 is SGHRS and CDR2 YFSETQ. This CDR3 comprises 16 residues. DNA for the CDR3: TGCGCCAGCAGCTTGGACGGGTGGGGGGGCACAGATACGCAGTATTTT. Amino acid sequence: CASSLDGWGGTDTQYF.

CDR3 protein: CSVVGTASNYGYTF. The CDR3 coding sequence is TGCAGCGTTGTGGGCACAGCTTCTAACTATGGCTACACCTTC. V usage is TRBV29-1 and J usage is TRBJ1-2, with D uncertain. Germline V lookup: CDR1 SQVTM, CDR2 ANQGSEA. The length of the CDR3 is 14 residues. V dropped 4 bases and J dropped 0 bases, with 12 bases sitting between them.